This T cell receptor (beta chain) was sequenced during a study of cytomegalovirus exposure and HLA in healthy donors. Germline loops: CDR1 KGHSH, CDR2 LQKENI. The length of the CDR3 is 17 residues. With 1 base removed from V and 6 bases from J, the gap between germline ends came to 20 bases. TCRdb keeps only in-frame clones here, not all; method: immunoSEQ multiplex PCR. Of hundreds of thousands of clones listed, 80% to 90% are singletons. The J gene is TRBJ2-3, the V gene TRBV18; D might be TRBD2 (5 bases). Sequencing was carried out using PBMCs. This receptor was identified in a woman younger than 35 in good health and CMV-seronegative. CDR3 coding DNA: TGTGCCAGCTCACCACAGAGCCTGAGCCGGAGGATGGATACGCAGTATTTT. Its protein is CASSPQSLSRRMDTQYF.